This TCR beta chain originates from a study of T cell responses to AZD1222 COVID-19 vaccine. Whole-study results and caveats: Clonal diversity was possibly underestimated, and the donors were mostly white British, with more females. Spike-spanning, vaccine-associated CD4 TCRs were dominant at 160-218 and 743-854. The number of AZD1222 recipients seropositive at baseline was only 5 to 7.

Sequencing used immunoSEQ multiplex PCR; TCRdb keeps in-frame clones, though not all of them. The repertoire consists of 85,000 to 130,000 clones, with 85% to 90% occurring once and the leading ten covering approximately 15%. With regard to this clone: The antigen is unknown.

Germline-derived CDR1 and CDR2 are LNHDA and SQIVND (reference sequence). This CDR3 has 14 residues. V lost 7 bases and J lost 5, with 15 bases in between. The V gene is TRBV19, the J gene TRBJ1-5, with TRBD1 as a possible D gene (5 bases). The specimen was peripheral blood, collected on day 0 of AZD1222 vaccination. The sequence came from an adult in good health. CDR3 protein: CASTVGRADQPQHF. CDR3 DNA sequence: TGTGCCAGTACCGTGGGCAGGGCCGATCAGCCCCAGCATTTT.